The source of this T cell receptor (beta chain) is a study of cytomegalovirus exposure and HLA in healthy donors. The PCR had 60 Vbeta and 13 Jbeta primers. Sequencing was performed with immunoSEQ multiplex PCR; in TCRdb, only in-frame clones are kept and a portion is missing. The sample holds approximately 170,000 clones. The CDR3 extends over 14 amino acids. V was cut by 3 bases and J by 4 bases, with 10 bases left in between. Germline loops: CDR1 MNHNS, CDR2 SASEGT. The receptor's source is a woman younger than 30 in good health and CMV-seropositive. The specimen sequenced was PBMCs. The rearrangement links TRBV6-1 to TRBJ1-5; tentatively, D is TRBD1 (5 bases). The CDR3 spells CASSDRVGNQPQHF. As DNA, the CDR3 is TGTGCCAGCAGTGACAGGGTGGGTAATCAGCCCCAGCATTTT.